The subject of this entry is one T cell receptor beta chain. Authors' methods: Amplification of reference gene primers was used by the study to estimate nucleated cell counts. The table came from immunoSEQ multiplex PCR; TCRdb's copy has only in-frame clones and leaves some out. That table supplies the V and J calls and clone size; D and trimming were determined from the DNA. The sample lists 100,000 to 150,000 clones, roughly four fifths occurring once. This specimen belongs to a study of blood T cell repertoires in COVID-19. For the study at large: Some COVID-19 samples were acute and others convalescent; all came from the United States, Italy and Spain. T cells, B-cell-depleted T cells, or PBMCs supplied cDNA or gDNA.

The germline V gene has CDR1 MNHEY and CDR2 SMNVEV (reference sequence). The ends lost 4 bases at V and 16 bases at J; junction bases unmatched: 5. CDR3 size: 12 residues. Sequenced input: peripheral blood. The sequence derives from a man aged 60 to 69 with acute or convalescent COVID-19. The V call is TRBV27, the J call TRBJ2-1; 12 bases map to TRBD2. CDR3 bases: TGTGCCAGCAGTTCGAGGACTAGCGGGGCCTTCTTC. It specifies CASSSRTSGAFF.